Following are 17 T cell receptor beta chains from one sample sequenced in a study of T-cell reconstitution after alpha-beta-depleted transplantation in children. It was with unique molecular identifiers that the TCRbeta library was prepared. TCRdb analysed the PCR reads with MiXCR anew, one entry per CDR3 protein. The sample consists of around 530,000 distinct CDR3 sequences, 32% of them appearing once. Sequenced here: PBMCs from the stem cell graft donor, sampled from the stem cell graft. These receptors all stem from a human donor who donated a stem cell graft to a child with aplastic anemia.

The chain carries TRBV6-5 and TRBJ2-4, with 8 bases fitting TRBD2. The CDR3 totals 15 residues. Germline assignment: CDR1 MNHEY and CDR2 SVGAGI. V shed 4 bases and J 2 bases; nucleotides not matched to a gene: 4. CDR3 coding DNA: TGTGCCAGCAGTTTAGTAGCGGGATCCAAAAACATTCAGTACTTC. This sequence encodes CASSLVAGSKNIQYF.

This clonotype appeared a few times. The chain has TRBV27 and TRBJ1-5; tentatively, D is TRBD1 (6 bases). V gave up 5 bases and J gave up 3 bases, with 14 bases separating them. The germline V gene encodes CDR1 MNHEY and CDR2 SMNVEV (reference sequence). This CDR3 region has 15 residues. The CDR3 DNA reads TGTGCCAGCAGTCCCTATGGACAGTACAATCAGCCCCAGCATTTT. Encoded protein: CASSPYGQYNQPQHF.

The V call is TRBV30, the J call TRBJ1-3; no reliable D call. Trimming pared 8 bases from V and 4 bases from J, leaving 15 bases between. CDR3 length equals 13 residues. Germline CDR1 reads GTSNPN; CDR2 reads SVGIG (reference sequence). The CDR3 coding sequence is TGTGCCACGAGTCGGACTCCCGGAAACACCATATATTTT. This sequence encodes CATSRTPGNTIYF.

CDR3 DNA: TGTGCCAGCAGCTTAGGGCCTGGGACGGGCGAGCAGTACGTC. Residues: CASSLGPGTGEQYV. The chain links TRBV7-2 to TRBJ2-7; tentatively, D is TRBD1 or TRBD2 (5 bases each). The CDR3 length is 14 residues. Trimming removed 1 base at V and 6 bases at J, with 13 bases between. CDR1 is SGHTA and CDR2 is FQGNSA in the germline V gene.

V gene TRBV12-3 or TRBV12-4 combines with J gene TRBJ1-1, with TRBD1 as a possible D gene (5 bases). Trimming took off 4 bases at V and 4 bases at J, with 13 bases between the two ends. The CDR3 is made up of 14 amino acids. This CDR3 is CASSWGRTRTEAFF. The CDR3 region has the DNA TGTGCCAGCAGTTGGGGGAGGACACGCACTGAAGCTTTCTTT.

The CDR3 region is CSVAGGPYEQYF. CDR3 in DNA: TGCAGCGTTGCCGGGGGACCCTACGAGCAGTACTTC. This chain joins TRBV29-1 and TRBJ2-7; D perhaps matches TRBD2 (6 bases). The CDR3 consists of 12 residues. The germline V gene encodes CDR1 SQVTM and CDR2 ANQGSEA. Trimming stripped 4 bases from V and 2 bases from J, with 9 bases between.

This clonotype came up a few times. The chain is built from TRBV6-6 and TRBJ1-1; possible D gene TRBD1, 5 bases. Per germline, CDR1 MNHNY and CDR2 SVGAGI (reference sequence). V was trimmed by 7 bases and J by 0 bases, leaving 9 bases between them. The CDR3 consists of 13 residues. The CDR3 bases are TGTGCCAGCATCTCAGGGATGAACACTGAAGCTTTCTTT. This translates into CASISGMNTEAFF.

The rearrangement uses TRBV4-3 and TRBJ2-4; D gene unclear. Trimming left V 4 bases short and J 7 bases short, with 14 bases between. The CDR3 is 14 residues long. Germline CDR1 reads LGHNA; CDR2 reads YSLEER. Here the CDR3 reads CASSPSLGGNIQYF. In DNA, the CDR3 is TGCGCCAGCAGCCCCTCGCTGGGCGGTAACATTCAGTACTTC.

The genes are TRBV30 and TRBJ2-1, with D possibly being TRBD1 or TRBD2 (5 bases each). CDR1 and CDR2 (germline): GTSNPN, SVGIG (reference sequence). The CDR3 is 13 amino acids. The V and J ends lost 3 bases and 8 bases respectively, with 14 bases between them. The DNA for the CDR3 is TGTGCCTGGAGGGAAGCGGCAGGGCATGAGCAGTTCTTC. Translated, it gives CAWREAAGHEQFF.

This clonotype was counted only a few times. The chain joins TRBV20-1 to TRBJ2-1, with D perhaps matching TRBD1 (5 bases). Between the trimmed V and J ends, which lost 2 bases and 1 base, there was a span of 12 bases. In germline, CDR1 is DFQATT, CDR2 SNEGSKA (reference sequence). CDR3 size: 15 residues. DNA of the CDR3: TGCAGTGCTAGACCCACCCAGGGTTCCTACAATGAGCAGTTCTTC. This codes for CSARPTQGSYNEQFF.

This clonotype was counted only a few times. V and J are TRBV20-1 and TRBJ2-2, with a possible D match to TRBD2 (6 bases). V was clipped by 6 bases and J by 5 bases, with 19 bases between them. From germline, CDR1 is DFQATT and CDR2 SNEGSKA (reference sequence). The CDR3 is 15 amino acids. The CDR3 coding sequence is TGCAGTGCGGGACCGGGACTCCCGGGGACCGGGGAGCTGTTTTTT. It is translated as CSAGPGLPGTGELFF.

The chain joins TRBV20-1 to TRBJ2-5; 8 bases match TRBD2. This CDR3 spans 15 amino acids. CDR1 is DFQATT, CDR2 SNEGSKA, per germline (reference sequence). Trimming at V came to 6 bases and at J to 7 bases, leaving 16 bases not matched to a gene. The CDR3 sequence: CSAPGGAGGGGTQYF. The CDR3, as DNA: TGCAGTGCGCCCGGAGGGGCGGGAGGTGGAGGGACCCAGTACTTC.

Here the CDR3 reads CASNPTSGATDTQYF. The DNA of the CDR3 is TGTGCCAGCAACCCGACTAGCGGAGCCACAGATACGCAGTATTTT. The rearrangement joins TRBV6-1 to TRBJ2-3, with TRBD2 matching 9 bases. The V gene end was trimmed by 7 bases and the J gene end by 2 bases; junction bases not matched to a gene: 7. CDR1 and CDR2 (germline): MNHNS, SASEGT. This CDR3 comprises 15 residues.

The genes are TRBV4-2 and TRBJ1-4; D remains ambiguous. CDR3 length equals 16 residues. The V gene's germline CDR1 is LGHNA and CDR2 YNFKEQ. Trimming took 0 bases from V and 4 from J, leaving 12 bases between them. The DNA of the CDR3 is TGTGCCAGCAGCCAAGAAACAGCAATATTTAATGAAAAACTGTTTTTT. This codes for CASSQETAIFNEKLFF.

This chain connects TRBV24-1 to TRBJ2-5; 7 bases match TRBD1. Germline loops: CDR1 KGHDR, CDR2 SFDVKD. J gave up 4 bases and V 3 bases, and 10 bases lay outside the gene matches. The length of the CDR3 is 16 residues. The CDR3 reads CATSDQSRTGRETQYF. The CDR3 bases are TGTGCCACCAGTGATCAATCCCGGACAGGACGAGAGACCCAGTACTTC.

This clonotype showed up just a few times. This rearrangement joins TRBV12-3 or TRBV12-4 to TRBJ1-4; unclear D gene. The V end lost 2 bases, the J end lost 6 bases, and 10 bases lay between the germline ends. This CDR3 contains 14 residues. CDR3 amino acids: CASSLSRNYEKLFF. CDR3 nucleotide sequence: TGTGCCAGCAGTTTAAGCAGGAACTATGAAAAACTGTTTTTT.

There are many counts of this clonotype. V is TRBV13 and J is TRBJ2-1; 7 nucleotides align to TRBD2. Looked up from germline, CDR1 is PRHDT and CDR2 is FYEKMQ (reference sequence). CDR3 length equals 12 residues. Trimming at V came to 4 bases and at J to 7 bases, leaving 1 base not matched to a gene. The CDR3 sequence: CASSSGGNEQFF. The CDR3 DNA reads TGTGCCAGCAGCTCCGGGGGGAATGAGCAGTTCTTC.